The 25 T cell receptor beta chains listed next were all sequenced from one sample in a study of identical twins. TCRdb recomputed calls from the 5' RACE reads with MiXCR, one row per CDR3 protein. The sample consists of some 600,000 distinct CDR3 sequences, roughly 6.6% of them appearing once. These records were also assigned to another study, of yellow fever vaccine responses in identical twins.

Sequenced input: PBMCs. These receptors originate from a woman aged 18-29 years in good health.

The chain employs TRBV6-1 and TRBJ2-3; TRBD1 matches at 11 bases. Germline V CDR1 and CDR2: MNHNS, SASEGT. The CDR3 runs to 19 residues. Trimming took 2 bases from V and 2 from J; bases not matched to a gene: 12. CDR3 sequence: CASSEKSGTGGSVTDTQYF. CDR3 nucleotide sequence: TGTGCCAGCAGTGAAAAATCCGGGACAGGGGGATCGGTCACAGATACGCAGTATTTT.

This clonotype was observed a few times. This sequence joins TRBV5-1 and TRBJ1-2, with no clear D. The CDR3 has 14 residues. The germline CDR1 and CDR2 sequences are SGHRS and YFSETQ. Trimming took 0 bases from V and 2 from J, leaving 8 bases between them. The CDR3: CASSLAVTNYGYTF. The CDR3 nucleotides are TGCGCCAGCAGCTTGGCCGTCACAAACTATGGCTACACCTTC.

The chain is built from TRBV6-5 and TRBJ2-3; 11 bases map to TRBD2. J gave up 8 bases and V 0 bases, and 1 base lay outside the gene matches. This CDR3 contains 14 residues. Germline-derived CDR1 and CDR2 are MNHEY and SVGAGI. The CDR3, as DNA: TGTGCCAGCAGTTACTCAACTAGCGGGGGTACGCAGTATTTT. Its protein product is CASSYSTSGGTQYF.

This clonotype has a handful of counts. The chain links TRBV7-9 to TRBJ2-6; a weak D match, TRBD1 (6 bases). V was clipped by 3 bases and J by 1 base, with 10 bases between them. Germline assignment: CDR1 SEHNR and CDR2 FQNEAQ (reference sequence). CDR3 size: 16 residues. CDR3 sequence: CASSFDRSSGANVLTF. CDR3 DNA sequence: TGTGCCAGCAGCTTTGACAGGTCTTCTGGGGCCAACGTCCTGACTTTC.

At least ten counts were recorded for this clonotype. The V and J genes are TRBV24-1 and TRBJ2-1; possible D gene TRBD1, 11 bases. The CDR3 extends over 18 amino acids. Trimming removed 3 bases at V and 3 bases at J, with 20 bases between. Germline V gene data show CDR1 as KGHDR and CDR2 as SFDVKD. CDR3 region: CATSDPAGGTGGYNEQFF. The CDR3 bases are TGTGCCACCAGTGATCCAGCGGGGGGGACAGGGGGCTACAATGAGCAGTTCTTC.

This clonotype was detected only a few times. V gene TRBV7-2 combines with J gene TRBJ2-7; tentatively, D is TRBD1 (5 bases). Germline V gene lookup returns CDR1 SGHTA and CDR2 FQGNSA. This CDR3 spans 14 amino acids. Deletions cut 3 bases from V and 4 bases from J, with 13 bases between. The CDR3 spells CASSLYSGMYEQYF. As DNA, the CDR3 is TGTGCCAGCAGCTTGTATTCAGGGATGTACGAGCAGTACTTC.

J is TRBJ2-5 and V is TRBV29-1, with 7 bases that match TRBD2. The germline V gene has CDR1 SQVTM and CDR2 ANQGSEA. The CDR3 is made up of 15 amino acids. J gave up 2 bases and V 6 bases, and 12 bases lay outside the gene matches. CDR3 nucleotides: TGCAGCGTCAATTCCGGGGGGTACCGACAAGAGACCCAGTACTTC. This translates into CSVNSGGYRQETQYF.

The chain recombines TRBV5-6 with TRBJ2-7, with 10 bases identical to TRBD2. CDR3 length: 15 amino acids. Germline CDR1 reads SGHDT; CDR2 reads YYEEEE. The V segment lost 1 base and the J segment 0 bases; nucleotides outside the gene matches: 1. The CDR3, as DNA: TGTGCCAGCAGCTTGAAGCGGGGGGGCTCCTACGAGCAGTACGTC. This encodes CASSLKRGGSYEQYV.

The chain links TRBV27 to TRBJ2-5, with D perhaps assigned TRBD1 or TRBD2 (5 bases each). This CDR3 spans 15 amino acids. Trimming stripped 8 bases from V and 2 bases from J, with 18 bases between. Germline CDR1 MNHEY, CDR2 SMNVEV (reference sequence). CDR3 region: CASQPIGTMQETQYF. CDR3 bases: TGTGCCAGCCAACCGATCGGGACGATGCAAGAGACCCAGTACTTC.

This clonotype was observed a few times. CDR3 amino acids: CASSLGASGQGITEAFF. CDR3 nucleotide sequence: TGCGCCAGCAGCTTGGGGGCCTCGGGACAGGGGATTACTGAAGCTTTCTTT. V gene TRBV5-1 combines with J gene TRBJ1-1, with 10 bases that match TRBD1. The CDR3 totals 17 residues. Germline V gene lookup returns CDR1 SGHRS and CDR2 YFSETQ. Trimming took 0 bases from V and 5 from J; bases not matched to a gene: 10.

The V gene is TRBV20-1, the J gene TRBJ2-2; 8 positions agree with TRBD1. Germline CDR1 DFQATT, CDR2 SNEGSKA (reference sequence). J lost 7 bases, V lost 5 bases, and 9 bases had no gene match. The CDR3 runs to 14 residues. The CDR3, as DNA: TGCAGTGCTGGAGGACAGGGTGGGCACGGGGAGCTGTTTTTT. Translation gives CSAGGQGGHGELFF.

In its sample, this clonotype was seen a few times. The chain recombines TRBV2 with TRBJ1-1; 9 positions match TRBD1. V trimming: 6 bases; J trimming: 5 bases; junction bases outside the gene matches: 4. The CDR3 is made up of 13 amino acids. Germline CDR1 reads SNHLY; CDR2 reads FYNNEI. CDR3 bases: TGTGCCAGCAGGCGGACAGGGGAGACTGAAGCTTTCTTT. It codes for CASRRTGETEAFF. Together with reference TRBV2 and TRBJ1-1, the CDR3 gives the full variable domain: EPEVTQTPSHQVTQMGQEVILRCVPISNHLYFYWYRQILGQKVEFLVSFYNNEISEKSEIFDDQFSVERPDGSNFTLKIRSTKLEDSAMYFCASRRTGETEAFFGQGTRLTVV.

This clonotype was observed a few times. The gene calls are TRBV7-8 and TRBJ2-3, with D hard to call. The CDR3 contains 14 residues. Trimming shortened V by 0 bases and J by 2 bases, and 6 bases separated the two germline ends. The germline gives CDR1 SGHVS, CDR2 FQNEAQ. The chain's CDR3 is CASSLAEFTDTQYF. The CDR3 DNA reads as TGTGCCAGCAGCTTAGCTGAATTCACAGATACGCAGTATTTT.

This clonotype was seen a handful of times. V usage is TRBV11-2 and J usage is TRBJ2-2; TRBD1 matches 9 bases. CDR1 is SGHAT, CDR2 FQNNGV, per germline. The CDR3 is 16 amino acids. The trim removed 3 bases at V and 1 base at J, leaving 3 bases unmatched. This CDR3 reads CASSFPGQGNTGELFF. In DNA form, the CDR3 reads TGTGCCAGCAGCTTCCCGGGACAGGGGAACACCGGGGAGCTGTTTTTT.

V is TRBV6-7 and J is TRBJ2-3, with D possibly TRBD2 on 5 matching bases. Being an ORF, TRBV6-7 has a function that is uncertain. V was clipped by 1 base and J by 4 bases, with 15 bases between them. This CDR3 comprises 16 residues. The CDR3 here is CASSYYRGPSPDTQYF. The CDR3 DNA sequence: TGTGCCAGCAGTTACTATCGAGGGCCTAGCCCAGATACGCAGTATTTT.

This clonotype was counted many times. The J gene is TRBJ1-5, the V gene TRBV24-1; no definite D call. Trimming left V 7 bases short and J 4 bases short, with 7 bases between. This CDR3 is built from 12 residues. Per the germline V gene, CDR1 is KGHDR and CDR2 is SFDVKD. As DNA, the CDR3 is TGTGCCACCAGCTCAGTAAATCAGCCCCAGCATTTT. This codes for CATSSVNQPQHF.

This clonotype was seen ten or more times. J is TRBJ1-6 and V is TRBV5-6; TRBD1 aligns across 11 bases. Germline V gene lookup returns CDR1 SGHDT and CDR2 YYEEEE. The CDR3 is made up of 16 amino acids. Germline trimming cut 2 bases from V and 6 bases from J; bases unmatched to any gene: 4. The CDR3 sequence is CASSFTGTGGNSPLHF. Written as DNA, the CDR3 is TGTGCCAGCAGCTTTACCGGGACAGGGGGTAATTCACCCCTCCACTTT.

In this sample, this clonotype turned up a few times. V and J are TRBV28 and TRBJ1-6; D may be TRBD1 (6 bases). CDR1 and CDR2 (germline): MDHEN, SYDVKM. CDR3 length: 13 amino acids. Trimming removed 6 bases from V and 8 bases from J, with 11 bases in between. CDR3 in DNA: TGTGCCAGCAGCGTACAGGGAGATTCACCCCTCCACTTT. This gives the protein CASSVQGDSPLHF.

This clonotype has only a few counts. V is TRBV7-8 and J is TRBJ2-1, with 9 bases that match TRBD2. The CDR3 is 18 amino acids. Trimming cost V 5 bases and J 8 bases; bases outside gene matches: 19. The germline V gene encodes CDR1 SGHVS and CDR2 FQNEAQ. CDR3 protein: CASSLTIGTRGGRDEQFF. Here the CDR3 DNA reads TGTGCCAGCAGCCTTACCATAGGGACGCGGGGGGGCCGGGATGAGCAGTTCTTC.

The chain recombines TRBV5-4 with TRBJ2-7; D not resolved. The V end lost 4 bases, the J end lost 0 bases, and 11 bases lay between the germline ends. Germline V gives CDR1 SGHNT, CDR2 YYREEE (reference sequence). CDR3 size: 14 residues. In DNA form, the CDR3 reads TGTGCCAGCAGCCTTGGGATCCCCTCCTACGAGCAGTACTTC. Translating gives CASSLGIPSYEQYF.

J is TRBJ2-7 and V is TRBV6-6, with D unresolved. The CDR3 has 13 residues. Germline CDR1 reads MNHNY; CDR2 reads SVGAGI (reference sequence). Between the trimmed V and J ends, which lost 0 bases and 6 bases, there was a span of 9 bases. This chain's CDR3 is CASSYSTIGEQYV. The CDR3 DNA is TGTGCCAGCAGTTACTCGACGATAGGCGAGCAGTACGTC.

This clonotype was recorded a few times. The chain employs TRBV12-3 or TRBV12-4 and TRBJ2-7; D is unclear. The CDR3 is 12 residues long. Trimming stripped 3 bases from V and 6 bases from J, with 9 bases between. The CDR3 loop reads CASSFWVGEQYF. In DNA, the CDR3 is TGTGCCAGCAGTTTTTGGGTGGGCGAGCAGTACTTC.

This clonotype turned up a few times. The chain employs TRBV6-2 or TRBV6-3 and TRBJ2-7, with D perhaps TRBD2 (5 bases). V gave up 5 bases and J gave up 2 bases, with 13 bases separating them. In germline, CDR1 is MNHEY, CDR2 SVGEGT. The CDR3 runs 14 residues. CDR3 amino acids: CASSPYRETYEQYV. CDR3 DNA: TGTGCCAGCAGTCCCTACCGGGAAACCTACGAGCAGTACGTC.

The rearrangement links TRBV2 to TRBJ2-2, with 10 bases matching TRBD1. The CDR3 contains 15 residues. V lost 4 bases to trimming and J lost 8 bases; unmatched junction nucleotides: 7. The germline gives CDR1 SNHLY, CDR2 FYNNEI. CDR3 sequence reads: CASSVGTGVKGELFF. Here the CDR3 DNA reads TGTGCCAGCAGTGTGGGGACAGGGGTCAAAGGGGAGCTGTTTTTT.

V usage is TRBV5-1 and J usage is TRBJ2-2, with a weak D call TRBD1 (6 bases). The CDR3 runs to 16 residues. The germline gives CDR1 SGHRS, CDR2 YFSETQ. Trimming left V 4 bases short and J 6 bases short, with 19 bases between. The CDR3: CASSTRQDSIPGELFF. The CDR3 DNA sequence: TGCGCCAGCAGCACCCGACAGGACTCTATCCCCGGGGAGCTGTTTTTT.